This T cell receptor beta chain was sequenced in a study of T cells in Graves' hyperthyroidism and ophthalmopathy. At the level of the study: Peripheral blood samples were taken at initial diagnosis, prior to any treatment.

In its sample, this clonotype was seen many times. The antigen is undetermined. Amplified TCR beta CDR3 regions came from RNA transcripts. The HTBI set primed first-round TCR CDR3 RT-PCR. MiXCR, run by TCRdb on the multiplex PCR reads, gives a single entry per CDR3 protein. The data show hundreds of thousands of distinct CDR3 sequences, around 22% seen once. Per germline, CDR1 MNHEY and CDR2 SVGEGT. V was pared by 2 bases and J by 1 base, with 9 bases between. The CDR3 contains 15 residues. Points from the study as a whole: Blood held most thyroid clonotypes expanded above 0.001 frequency. Separating ophthalmopathy from stable hyperthyroidism was achieved by a 13 V-J model.

Each person with ophthalmopathy scored at least 3 on the Clinical Activity Score, reached NOSPECS grade 4 or higher, and had been ill under 3 months. The material sequenced was blood. The chain employs TRBV6-2 or TRBV6-3 and TRBJ1-5; D may be TRBD1 (5 bases). The sequence was obtained from a woman aged 25-40 years with Graves' ophthalmopathy. The CDR3 DNA follows: TGTGCCAGCAGTTACCCTGGGGGGAGCAATCAGCCCCAGCATTTT. Translating it yields CASSYPGGSNQPQHF.